These 12 T cell receptor beta chains share one sample of origin, sequenced in a study of blood T cell repertoires in COVID-19. Only in-frame clones appear in the TCRdb table, and some are missing; sequencing was by immunoSEQ multiplex PCR. The table has about 270,000 clones, 91% seen once. Sequences were obtained from PBMCs or T cells enriched from blood (not recorded which). The receptors stem from a man aged 35-49 years who had been exposed to COVID-19.

The chain couples TRBV21-1 to TRBJ1-6; the DNA was not compared with TRBD1, the D call given in the table. TRBV21-1 is marked as a pseudogene. The CDR3 runs 17 residues. The CDR3 DNA follows: TGTGCCAGCAGCAAGGCCGGACAGGACTTTTATAATTCACCCCTCCACTTT. This translates into CASSKAGQDFYNSPLHF.

This chain joins TRBV14 and TRBJ2-2; the match to TRBD1 covers 8 bases. The germline gives CDR1 SGHDN, CDR2 FVKESK. The CDR3 is 16 residues long. J was trimmed by 3 bases and V by 2 bases; bases with no gene match: 5. The CDR3 DNA is TGTGCCAGCAGCCAACAGGGGGCAGGGTACACCGGGGAGCTGTTTTTT. As protein: CASSQQGAGYTGELFF.

In the case of this clone: This sample also contains other DNA sequences that code for the same CDR3. This sequence joins TRBV7-9 and TRBJ1-5, with D unclear. CDR1 and CDR2 (germline): SEHNR, FQNEAQ (reference sequence). V lost 2 bases and J lost 2, with 4 bases in between. This CDR3 spans 13 amino acids. For the CDR3, the DNA is TGTGCCAGCAGCTTACAGGGCAATCAGCCCCAGCATTTT. This translates into CASSLQGNQPQHF.

This sequence joins TRBV7-9 and TRBJ1-2; D gene uncertain. Trimming left V 4 bases short and J 2 bases short, with 11 bases between. The CDR3 spans 14 residues. In germline, CDR1 is SEHNR, CDR2 FQNEAQ (reference sequence). As DNA, the CDR3 is TGTGCCAGCAGCTCTACTTCCGTCAACTATGGCTACACCTTC. It encodes CASSSTSVNYGYTF.

The J gene is TRBJ1-1, the V gene TRBV5-4; possible D gene TRBD1, 5 bases. The V end was cut by 1 base, the J end by 7 bases, with 14 bases between. Germline loops: CDR1 SGHNT, CDR2 YYREEE (reference sequence). CDR3 length: 14 residues. In DNA form, the CDR3 reads TGTGCCAGCAGCTTGTTATTCGGGGGACTTGAAGCTTTCTTT. Its translation: CASSLLFGGLEAFF.

This rearrangement joins TRBV27 to TRBJ1-1; D is uncertain. Germline V gene lookup returns CDR1 MNHEY and CDR2 SMNVEV (reference sequence). Trimming cost V 6 bases and J 0 bases, with 8 bases left between them. CDR3 length equals 13 residues. The CDR3 DNA is TGTGCCAGCAGACAGTTCATGAACACTGAAGCTTTCTTT. Translating gives CASRQFMNTEAFF.

This chain links TRBV5-4 with TRBJ1-2; 7 bases are a match to TRBD1. CDR1 and CDR2 (germline): SGHNT, YYREEE (reference sequence). The trim removed 4 bases at V and 0 bases at J, leaving 3 bases unmatched. The CDR3 covers 14 residues. The chain's CDR3 is CASSPGTANYGYTF. CDR3 DNA: TGTGCCAGCAGCCCCGGGACAGCTAACTATGGCTACACCTTC. The variable domain in full, completed from reference TRBV5-4 and TRBJ1-2, reads ETGVTQSPTHLIKTRGQQVTLRCSSQSGHNTVSWYQQALGQGPQFIFQYYREEENGRGNFPPRFSGLQFPNYSSELNVNALELDDSALYLCASSPGTANYGYTFGSGTRLTVV.

The chain recombines TRBV19 with TRBJ1-3; perhaps TRBD1 as D (6 bases). V was pared by 5 bases and J by 0 bases, with 11 bases between. The CDR3 runs 15 residues. CDR1 and CDR2 (germline): LNHDA, SQIVND (reference sequence). DNA for the CDR3: TGTGCCAGTAGTGCACAGGGAAACTCTGGAAACACCATATATTTT. Translated: CASSAQGNSGNTIYF.

The V call is TRBV27, the J call TRBJ2-3; TRBD2 might be the D (5 bases). Germline V gene data show CDR1 as MNHEY and CDR2 as SMNVEV (reference sequence). CDR3 size: 14 residues. The germline V and J ends were trimmed by 2 bases and 1 base, with 7 bases remaining between them. CDR3 in DNA: TGTGCCAGCAGTTTAAAAGCGGGCACAGATACGCAGTATTTT. Its translation is CASSLKAGTDTQYF.

The chain recombines TRBV6-5 with TRBJ1-2; D is possibly TRBD1 (6 bases). Germline V lookup: CDR1 MNHEY, CDR2 SVGAGI. CDR3 length: 16 amino acids. V was trimmed by 4 bases and J by 4 bases, leaving 19 bases between them. CDR3 sequence (DNA): TGTGCCAGCAGTTCCCTCTTAGGGGGAAGTGGCTATGGCTACACCTTC. Its translation is CASSSLLGGSGYGYTF.

J is TRBJ1-5 and V is TRBV6-2 or TRBV6-3, with D possibly matching TRBD1 (6 bases). Trimming stripped 6 bases from V and 4 bases from J, with 16 bases between. The germline gives CDR1 MNHEY, CDR2 SVGEGT. This CDR3 contains 15 residues. For the CDR3, the DNA is TGTGCCAGCAGCAACAACAGGGTTGGGAATCAGCCCCAGCATTTT. This sequence encodes CASSNNRVGNQPQHF.

The V call is TRBV7-9, the J call TRBJ2-7; TRBD1 matches 10 bases. CDR1 and CDR2 (germline): SEHNR, FQNEAQ (reference sequence). After removal of 5 bases from V and 0 bases from J, the junction contained 1 base not matched to a gene. The CDR3 contains 14 residues. The CDR3 DNA sequence: TGTGCCAGCAGCCGGACAGGGGGCTCCTACGAGCAGTACTTC. This codes for CASSRTGGSYEQYF.